The source of this T cell receptor beta chain is a study of T cells in Graves' hyperthyroidism and ophthalmopathy. The CDR3 consists of 11 residues. V was trimmed by 5 bases and J by 9 bases, leaving 11 bases between them. CDR1 and CDR2 (germline): DFQATT, SNEGSKA (reference sequence). At least ten counts were recorded for this clonotype. Researchers amplified the TCR beta CDR3 regions from RNA transcripts. The HTBI primer set served for first-round RT-PCR of the TCR CDR3. TCRdb fed the multiplex PCR reads into MiXCR, producing one record per CDR3 protein. The sample records hundreds of thousands of distinct CDR3 sequences, roughly a sixth being singletons.

The TCR comes from a young woman with Graves' ophthalmopathy. Sequencing input: blood. The rearrangement links TRBV20-1 to TRBJ2-1; D is possibly TRBD2 (5 bases). The CDR3 spells CSAGPAGEQFF. For the CDR3, the DNA is TGCAGTGCTGGGCCTGCGGGTGAGCAGTTCTTC.